The 30 T cell receptor beta chains reported below all come from one sample, sequenced in a study of Ad26.COV2.S vaccination and SARS-CoV-2 variants. Produced via immunoSEQ multiplex PCR; TCRdb's table is partial and in-frame only. Altogether fewer than 600,000 clones are present, around 89% being singletons, with the ten largest covering under 2%. Treatment: around 19 received Ad26.COV2.S at low or high dose, single or two shots; roughly five received placebo; per-sample allocation not given. Day 63 after the first injection of vaccine or placebo was the sampling time. Specimen: peripheral blood, collected in a trial of Ad26.COV2.S vaccine versus placebo. All receptors derive from a person aged 18-65 years who received the Ad26.COV2.S COVID-19 vaccine or a placebo.

Here the CDR3 reads CASSLGGGRVNEQFF. CDR3 in DNA: TGTGCCAGCAGTTTAGGCGGCGGGAGGGTGAATGAGCAGTTCTTC. The gene calls are TRBV28 and TRBJ2-1; TRBD2 matches at 9 bases. Germline V lookup: CDR1 MDHEN, CDR2 SYDVKM. This CDR3 has 15 residues. The J segment lost 7 bases and the V segment lost 2 bases, leaving 6 bases of the junction unmatched.

The chain couples TRBV4-1 to TRBJ2-1; 7 nucleotides match TRBD2. V dropped 2 bases and J dropped 6; count of bases not matched to a gene: 4. Germline V CDR1 and CDR2: MGHRA, YSYEKL. The CDR3 contains 14 residues. The DNA for the CDR3 is TGCGCCAGCAGCCAACCCAGGGAGGGCAATGAGCAGTTCTTC. Translation gives CASSQPREGNEQFF.

This clone appeared once. The chain employs TRBV5-4 and TRBJ2-7; 7 bases agree with TRBD1. Germline values: CDR1 SGHNT, CDR2 YYREEE (reference sequence). Trimming took 7 bases from V and 3 from J; bases not matched to a gene: 19. This CDR3 is built from 17 residues. CDR3 sequence: CASAPGPGTADFYEQYF. CDR3 coding DNA: TGTGCCAGCGCCCCCGGGCCAGGGACAGCTGACTTCTACGAGCAGTACTTC.

This sequence joins TRBV11-2 and TRBJ2-7; the match to TRBD2 covers 11 bases. The CDR3 runs to 14 residues. Trimming removed 4 bases from V and 10 bases from J; junction bases left unmatched: 9. The germline CDR1 and CDR2 sequences are SGHAT and FQNNGV. CDR3 sequence reads: CASSSSTSGSHQYF. DNA of the CDR3: TGTGCCAGCAGCTCAAGCACTAGCGGGAGTCACCAGTACTTC.

The chain combines TRBV30 with TRBJ1-2, with TRBD1 matching 8 bases. V dropped 4 bases and J dropped 6; count of bases not matched to a gene: 13. Germline V lookup: CDR1 GTSNPN, CDR2 SVGIG (reference sequence). The CDR3 has 15 amino acids. CDR3 residues: CAWTPGQGSFDGYTF. The DNA of the CDR3 is TGTGCCTGGACCCCCGGACAGGGAAGTTTTGATGGCTACACCTTC.

The rearrangement links TRBV5-1 to TRBJ2-2; TRBD1 matches 9 bases. Germline V lookup: CDR1 SGHRS, CDR2 YFSETQ. The trim removed 4 bases at V and 8 bases at J, leaving 6 bases unmatched. The CDR3 consists of 14 residues. CDR3 nucleotide sequence: TGCGCCAGCAGCATACAGGGGGCTCCGGGGGAGCTGTTTTTT. Translating it yields CASSIQGAPGELFF.

The CDR3 region has the DNA TGTGCCACCAGTGGGGCATATATGCCTGGAACTGAAGCTTTCTTT. It specifies CATSGAYMPGTEAFF. This rearrangement joins TRBV24-1 to TRBJ1-1; no clear D. The V end was cut by 5 bases, the J end by 5 bases, with 17 bases between. The length of the CDR3 is 15 residues. The V gene's germline CDR1 is KGHDR and CDR2 SFDVKD.

V and J are TRBV19 and TRBJ2-2; D tentatively fits TRBD1 or TRBD2 (5 bases each). Germline values: CDR1 LNHDA, CDR2 SQIVND (reference sequence). The CDR3 loop spans 15 amino acids. The V gene lost 5 bases and the J gene lost 2 bases, with 12 bases spanning the gap. CDR3 DNA: TGTGCCAGTAGTTTTGGGGGTAGTAACACCGGGGAGCTGTTTTTT. It encodes CASSFGGSNTGELFF.

J is TRBJ2-7 and V is TRBV5-6; 10 positions match TRBD1. The V gene's germline CDR1 is SGHDT and CDR2 YYEEEE. V trimming: 3 bases; J trimming: 4 bases; junction bases outside the gene matches: 7. This CDR3 is 15 amino acids long. This CDR3 reads CASSSGRDRGYEQYF. In DNA, the CDR3 is TGTGCCAGCAGCTCGGGTAGGGACAGGGGTTACGAGCAGTACTTC.

The gene calls are TRBV9 and TRBJ1-6, with no clear D. The CDR3 consists of 15 residues. The V gene lost 2 bases and the J gene lost 7 bases, with 13 bases spanning the gap. Per germline, CDR1 SGDLS and CDR2 YYNGEE. CDR3 bases: TGTGCCAGCAGCGTCTTGGGCGATGGGAATTCACCCCTCCACTTT. Its protein product is CASSVLGDGNSPLHF.

On this clone: Other DNA sequences from this sample encode an identical CDR3 as well. The genes are TRBV28 and TRBJ2-7; D remains unclear. Germline V gene data show CDR1 as MDHEN and CDR2 as SYDVKM. Trimming removed 1 base from V and 2 bases from J, with 6 bases in between. The CDR3 loop spans 13 amino acids. CDR3 in amino acids: CASSLSGPYEQYF. The CDR3, as DNA: TGTGCCAGCAGTTTATCCGGACCCTACGAGCAGTACTTC.

V and J are TRBV12-3 or TRBV12-4 and TRBJ2-6; D call uncertain. The CDR3 length is 13 residues. The V gene lost 3 bases and the J gene lost 4 bases, with 4 bases spanning the gap. The CDR3 here is CASSFSGANVLTF. The CDR3 bases are TGTGCCAGCAGTTTTTCCGGGGCCAACGTCCTGACTTTC.

The J gene is TRBJ2-7, the V gene TRBV19; D not certain. The CDR3 sequence is 13 residues long. Trimming removed 0 bases at V and 1 base at J, with 4 bases between. Germline V gene data show CDR1 as LNHDA and CDR2 as SQIVND (reference sequence). CDR3 bases: TGTGCCAGTAGTATAGAGGGATCCTACGAGCAGTACTTC. Amino acid sequence: CASSIEGSYEQYF.

The chain is built from TRBV6-5 and TRBJ1-4, with TRBD1 identical over 9 bases. The ends lost 5 bases at V and 2 bases at J; junction bases unmatched: 3. The CDR3 runs to 15 residues. CDR1 and CDR2 from the germline V gene are MNHEY and SVGAGI. The CDR3 is CASSRQGDTNEKLFF. CDR3 in DNA: TGTGCCAGCAGTAGACAGGGGGACACTAATGAAAAACTGTTTTTT.

J is TRBJ2-7 and V is TRBV7-6, with 9 positions matching TRBD2. The V segment lost 3 bases and the J segment 6 bases; nucleotides outside the gene matches: 9. Germline V CDR1 and CDR2: SGHVS, FNYEAQ. The CDR3 has 15 amino acids. The CDR3 loop is CASSLISGSGGEQYF. The CDR3 coding sequence is TGTGCCAGCAGCTTGATTAGCGGGAGCGGGGGCGAGCAGTACTTC. Full variable domain (missing parts from reference TRBV7-6 and TRBJ2-7): GAGVSQSPRYKVTKRGQDVALRCDPISGHVSLYWYRQALGQGPEFLTYFNYEAQQDKSGLPNDRFSAERPEGSISTLTIQRTEQRDSAMYRCASSLISGSGGEQYFGPGTRLTVT.

The chain carries TRBV7-2 and TRBJ2-3; 7 nucleotides agree with TRBD2. The CDR3 has 16 amino acids. Germline trimming cut 1 base from V and 5 bases from J; bases unmatched to any gene: 9. CDR1 is SGHTA, CDR2 FQGNSA, per germline. This chain's CDR3 is CASSLVGGGTGDTQYF. The CDR3 DNA sequence: TGTGCCAGCAGCTTAGTTGGGGGGGGGACTGGAGATACGCAGTATTTT.

The genes are TRBV19 and TRBJ1-2, with D possibly being TRBD1 (6 bases). The CDR3 is made up of 16 amino acids. Looked up from germline, CDR1 is LNHDA and CDR2 is SQIVND (reference sequence). V dropped 3 bases and J dropped 3 bases, with 17 bases sitting between them. Here the CDR3 reads CASSMPLRGQDYGYTF. CDR3 bases: TGTGCCAGTAGTATGCCCCTCCGGGGGCAGGACTATGGCTACACCTTC.

V is TRBV27 and J is TRBJ2-3; 14 nucleotides match TRBD2. The CDR3 has 19 amino acids. The V gene's germline CDR1 is MNHEY and CDR2 SMNVEV (reference sequence). Trimming at V came to 6 bases and at J to 3 bases, leaving 14 bases not matched to a gene. CDR3 bases: TGTGCCAGCAGAGGCCTAGTCGGGACTAGCGGGAGTGGGACAGATACGCAGTATTTT. Residues: CASRGLVGTSGSGTDTQYF.

The chain links TRBV6-5 to TRBJ1-2, with TRBD1 as a possible D gene (5 bases). This CDR3 region has 14 residues. Looked up from germline, CDR1 is MNHEY and CDR2 is SVGAGI. Trimming stripped 0 bases from V and 2 bases from J, with 7 bases between. The CDR3 reads CASSYSGTNYGYTF. CDR3 bases: TGTGCCAGCAGTTACTCGGGGACCAACTATGGCTACACCTTC.

The genes are TRBV7-6 and TRBJ2-2; 7 bases line up with TRBD2. The CDR3 is 15 residues long. Germline V gene sequence: CDR1 SGHVS, CDR2 FNYEAQ. J was trimmed by 4 bases and V by 4 bases; bases with no gene match: 6. The CDR3 DNA sequence: TGTGCCAGCAGCTCCTGGACTAGAATCACCGGGGAGCTGTTTTTT. Translated, it gives CASSSWTRITGELFF. The variable domain in full, with the rest retrieved from reference TRBV7-6 and TRBJ2-2, is GAGVSQSPRYKVTKRGQDVALRCDPISGHVSLYWYRQALGQGPEFLTYFNYEAQQDKSGLPNDRFSAERPEGSISTLTIQRTEQRDSAMYRCASSSWTRITGELFFGEGSRLTVL.

Only a few counts were recorded for this clone. The chain is built from TRBV11-1 and TRBJ2-2; no reliable D call. Per the germline V gene, CDR1 is SGHAT and CDR2 is FQDESV (reference sequence). V was trimmed by 1 base and J by 1 base, leaving 7 bases between them. CDR3 length equals 15 residues. The CDR3 bases are TGTGCCAGCAGCTTAGAAGGCATGAACACCGGGGAGCTGTTTTTT. This sequence encodes CASSLEGMNTGELFF.

The table lists this clone with a few counts. The V and J genes are TRBV7-6 and TRBJ1-3, with unresolved D. Deletions cut 0 bases from V and 0 bases from J, with 9 bases between. This CDR3 contains 16 residues. The germline V gene has CDR1 SGHVS and CDR2 FNYEAQ. Here the CDR3 reads CASSLAPEDSGNTIYF. DNA of the CDR3: TGTGCCAGCAGCTTAGCGCCTGAAGACTCTGGAAACACCATATATTTT.

This clone was picked up a small number of times. V and J are TRBV6-6 and TRBJ1-2; D is possibly TRBD1 (5 bases). The germline gives CDR1 MNHNY, CDR2 SVGAGI (reference sequence). Trimming removed 6 bases from V and 8 bases from J, with 16 bases in between. The CDR3 sequence is 13 residues long. The CDR3 sequence is CASSPGGSGGYTF. CDR3 DNA sequence: TGTGCCAGCAGCCCTGGGGGGTCCGGCGGCTACACCTTC.

The count of this clone is one. V usage is TRBV5-1 and J usage is TRBJ2-1; 12 nucleotides line up with TRBD2. Germline CDR1 and CDR2: SGHRS and YFSETQ. With 0 bases clipped from V and 3 bases from J, the junction kept 10 bases outside the gene matches. This CDR3 is 19 amino acids long. The CDR3 spells CASSLAPSGRGGGYNEQFF. CDR3 coding DNA: TGCGCCAGCAGCTTGGCGCCTAGCGGGAGGGGGGGCGGCTACAATGAGCAGTTCTTC.

The chain recombines TRBV5-6 with TRBJ1-1, with D hard to call. The V end lost 1 base, the J end lost 2 bases, and 0 bases lay between the germline ends. Per the germline V gene, CDR1 is SGHDT and CDR2 is YYEEEE. This CDR3 is 11 amino acids long. CDR3 sequence: CASSLNTEAFF. CDR3 sequence (DNA): TGTGCCAGCAGCTTGAACACTGAAGCTTTCTTT.

V gene TRBV2 combines with J gene TRBJ2-3; D may correspond to TRBD1 or TRBD2 (5 bases each). CDR1 is SNHLY and CDR2 is FYNNEI in the germline V gene. The length of the CDR3 is 13 residues. Deletions cut 4 bases from V and 5 bases from J, with 10 bases between. CDR3 residues: CASSVGGGDTQYF. The CDR3 bases are TGTGCCAGCAGTGTTGGGGGTGGAGATACGCAGTATTTT.

The sample holds a few counts of this clone. The chain recombines TRBV9 with TRBJ2-5; D is undetermined. Germline loops: CDR1 SGDLS, CDR2 YYNGEE. V lost 4 bases and J lost 2, with 12 bases in between. CDR3 length equals 14 residues. The CDR3 spells CASSKSGLQETQYF. The CDR3 DNA reads as TGTGCCAGCAGCAAATCCGGGCTACAAGAGACCCAGTACTTC.

The J gene is TRBJ2-7, the V gene TRBV6-5; 7 nucleotides align to TRBD2. The CDR3 is made up of 14 amino acids. Germline CDR1 and CDR2: MNHEY and SVGAGI. J lost 7 bases, V lost 0 bases, and 6 bases had no gene match. The DNA for the CDR3 is TGTGCCAGCAGTTACTCGGGGTCCGGGGGGGAGCAGTACTTC. Encoded protein: CASSYSGSGGEQYF.

The genes are TRBV7-2 and TRBJ2-2; 9 bases line up with TRBD2. Germline assignment: CDR1 SGHTA and CDR2 FQGNSA. The CDR3 is 17 amino acids. The V and J ends lost 0 bases and 1 base, in that order; junction bases with no gene match: 3. The CDR3 DNA is TGTGCCAGCAGCTTAGCGCGGGGGGGCGAGAACACCGGGGAGCTGTTTTTT. It yields the protein CASSLARGGENTGELFF.

The chain uses TRBV7-8 and TRBJ2-3; no reliable D call. Germline V gene data show CDR1 as SGHVS and CDR2 as FQNEAQ. The CDR3 totals 13 residues. Trimming left V 7 bases short and J 4 bases short, with 12 bases between. The CDR3 protein is CASTISRADTQYF. The CDR3 DNA is TGTGCCAGCACCATCAGCCGGGCAGATACGCAGTATTTT.